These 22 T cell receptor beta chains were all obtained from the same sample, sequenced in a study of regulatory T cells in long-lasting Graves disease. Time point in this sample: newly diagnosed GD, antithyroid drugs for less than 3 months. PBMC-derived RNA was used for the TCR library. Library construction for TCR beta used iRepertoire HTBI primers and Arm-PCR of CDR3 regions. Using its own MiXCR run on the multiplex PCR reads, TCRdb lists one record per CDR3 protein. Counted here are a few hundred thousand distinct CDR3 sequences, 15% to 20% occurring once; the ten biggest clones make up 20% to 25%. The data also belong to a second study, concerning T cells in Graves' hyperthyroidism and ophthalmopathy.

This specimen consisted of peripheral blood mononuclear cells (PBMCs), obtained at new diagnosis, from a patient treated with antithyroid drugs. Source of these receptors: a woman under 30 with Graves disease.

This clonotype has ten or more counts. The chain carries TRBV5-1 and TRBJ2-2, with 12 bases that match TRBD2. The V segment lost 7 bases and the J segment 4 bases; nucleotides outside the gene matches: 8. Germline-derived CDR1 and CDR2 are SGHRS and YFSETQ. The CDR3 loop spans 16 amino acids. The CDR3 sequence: CASPRGLAGSTGELFF. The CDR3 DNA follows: TGCGCCAGCCCTAGAGGACTAGCGGGAAGCACCGGGGAGCTGTTTTTT.

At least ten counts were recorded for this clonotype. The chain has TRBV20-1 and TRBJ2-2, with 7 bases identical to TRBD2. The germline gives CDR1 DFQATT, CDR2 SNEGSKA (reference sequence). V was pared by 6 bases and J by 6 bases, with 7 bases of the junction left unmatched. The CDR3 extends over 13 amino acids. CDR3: CSAIGGSPGELFF. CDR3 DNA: TGCAGTGCCATCGGCGGGAGTCCCGGGGAGCTGTTTTTT.

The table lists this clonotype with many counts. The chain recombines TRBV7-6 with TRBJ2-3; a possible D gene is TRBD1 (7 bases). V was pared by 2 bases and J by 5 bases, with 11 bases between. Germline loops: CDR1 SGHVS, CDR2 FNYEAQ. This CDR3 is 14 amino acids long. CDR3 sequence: CASSLLQGGDTQYF. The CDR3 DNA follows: TGTGCCAGCAGCTTATTGCAGGGGGGAGATACGCAGTATTTT.

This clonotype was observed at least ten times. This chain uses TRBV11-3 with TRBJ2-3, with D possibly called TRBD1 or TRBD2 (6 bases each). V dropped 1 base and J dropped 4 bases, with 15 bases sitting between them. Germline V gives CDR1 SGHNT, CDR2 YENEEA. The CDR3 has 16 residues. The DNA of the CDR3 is TGTGCCAGCAGCTTAGGGGGGGCTACACGTCCAGATACGCAGTATTTT. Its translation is CASSLGGATRPDTQYF.

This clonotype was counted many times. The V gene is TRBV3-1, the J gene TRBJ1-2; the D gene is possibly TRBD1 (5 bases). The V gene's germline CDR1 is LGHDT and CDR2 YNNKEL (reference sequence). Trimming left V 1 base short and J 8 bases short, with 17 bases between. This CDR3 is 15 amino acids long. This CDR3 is CASSQVTTGTYGYTF. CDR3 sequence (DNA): TGTGCCAGCAGCCAAGTAACTACAGGTACTTACGGCTACACCTTC.

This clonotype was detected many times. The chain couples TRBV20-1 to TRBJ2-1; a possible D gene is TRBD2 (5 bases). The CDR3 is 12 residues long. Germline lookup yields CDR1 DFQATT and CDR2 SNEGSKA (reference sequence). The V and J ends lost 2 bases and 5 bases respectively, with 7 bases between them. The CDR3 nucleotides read TGCAGTGCTAGACGAGCGGACAATGAGCAGTTCTTC. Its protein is CSARRADNEQFF.

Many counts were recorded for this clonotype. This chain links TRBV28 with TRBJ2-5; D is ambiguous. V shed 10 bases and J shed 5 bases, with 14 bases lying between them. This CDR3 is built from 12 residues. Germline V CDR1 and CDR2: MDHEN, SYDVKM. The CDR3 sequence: CATHAVRETQYF. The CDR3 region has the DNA TGTGCCACCCATGCGGTTCGGGAGACCCAGTACTTC.

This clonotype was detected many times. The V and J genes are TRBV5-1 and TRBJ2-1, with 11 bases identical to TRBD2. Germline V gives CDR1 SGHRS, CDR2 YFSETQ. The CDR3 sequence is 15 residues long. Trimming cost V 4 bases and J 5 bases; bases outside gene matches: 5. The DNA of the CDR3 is TGCGCCAGCAGCCCGGGACTAGCGGAAGACAATGAGCAGTTCTTC. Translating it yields CASSPGLAEDNEQFF. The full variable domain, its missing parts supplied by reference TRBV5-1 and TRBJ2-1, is KAGVTQTPRYLIKTRGQQVTLSCSPISGHRSVSWYQQTPGQGLQFLFEYFSETQRNKGNFPGRFSGRQFSNSRSEMNVSTLELGDSALYLCASSPGLAEDNEQFFGPGTRLTVL.

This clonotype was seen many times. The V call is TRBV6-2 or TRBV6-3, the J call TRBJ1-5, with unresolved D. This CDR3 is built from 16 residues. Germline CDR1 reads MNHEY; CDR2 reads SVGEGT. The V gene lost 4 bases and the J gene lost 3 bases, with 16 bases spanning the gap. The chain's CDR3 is CASSSQGPSVNQPQHF. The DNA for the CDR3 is TGTGCCAGCAGTTCGCAAGGACCGTCCGTCAATCAGCCCCAGCATTTT.

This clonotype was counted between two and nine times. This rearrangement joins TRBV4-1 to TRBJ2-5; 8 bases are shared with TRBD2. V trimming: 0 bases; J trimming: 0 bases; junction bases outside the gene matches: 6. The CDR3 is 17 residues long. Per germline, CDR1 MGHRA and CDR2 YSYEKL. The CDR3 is CASSQEARGLDQETQYF. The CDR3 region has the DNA TGCGCCAGCAGCCAAGAAGCGCGGGGACTAGACCAAGAGACCCAGTACTTC.

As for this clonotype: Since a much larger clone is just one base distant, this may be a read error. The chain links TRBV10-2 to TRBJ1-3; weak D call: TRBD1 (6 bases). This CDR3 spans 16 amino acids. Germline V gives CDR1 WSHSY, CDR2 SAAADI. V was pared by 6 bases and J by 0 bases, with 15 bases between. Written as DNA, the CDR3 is TGCGCCAGCAGGCCGGGGGGCCTACGCTCTGGAAACACCATATATTTT. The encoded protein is CASRPGGLRSGNTIYF.

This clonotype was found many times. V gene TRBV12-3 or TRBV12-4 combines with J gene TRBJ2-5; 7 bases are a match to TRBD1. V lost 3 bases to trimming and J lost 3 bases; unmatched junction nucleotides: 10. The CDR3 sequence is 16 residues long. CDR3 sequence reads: CASSFSMTGSKETQYF. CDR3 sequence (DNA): TGTGCCAGCAGTTTCTCTATGACAGGGAGTAAAGAGACCCAGTACTTC.

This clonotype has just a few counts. The CDR3 region is CASSRQGYNEQFF. The DNA for the CDR3 is TGTGCCAGTAGTCGACAGGGCTACAATGAGCAGTTCTTC. V is TRBV19 and J is TRBJ2-1, with 7 positions matching TRBD1. Germline assignment: CDR1 LNHDA and CDR2 SQIVND (reference sequence). This CDR3 is 13 amino acids long. Trimming took 5 bases from V and 3 from J; bases not matched to a gene: 1. Looking up the rest from reference TRBV19 and TRBJ2-1 gives the full variable domain: DGGITQSPKYLFRKEGQNVTLSCEQNLNHDAMYWYRQDPGQGLRLIYYSQIVNDFQKGDIAEGYSVSREKKESFPLTVTSAQKNPTAFYLCASSRQGYNEQFFGPGTRLTVL.

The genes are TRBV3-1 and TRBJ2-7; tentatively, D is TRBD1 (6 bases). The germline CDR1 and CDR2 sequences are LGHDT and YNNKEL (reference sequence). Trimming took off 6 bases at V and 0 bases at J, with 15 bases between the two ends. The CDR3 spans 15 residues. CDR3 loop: CASSYRDQSSYEQYF. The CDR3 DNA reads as TGTGCCAGCAGTTACAGGGATCAAAGCTCCTACGAGCAGTACTTC.

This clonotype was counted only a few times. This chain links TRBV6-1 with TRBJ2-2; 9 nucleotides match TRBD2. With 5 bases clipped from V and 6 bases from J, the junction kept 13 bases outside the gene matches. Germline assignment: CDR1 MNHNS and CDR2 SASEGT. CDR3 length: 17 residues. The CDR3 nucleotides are TGTGCCAGCAGTCCACCCGTAGCGGGGGCCGTGGCCGGGGAGCTGTTTTTT. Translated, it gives CASSPPVAGAVAGELFF.

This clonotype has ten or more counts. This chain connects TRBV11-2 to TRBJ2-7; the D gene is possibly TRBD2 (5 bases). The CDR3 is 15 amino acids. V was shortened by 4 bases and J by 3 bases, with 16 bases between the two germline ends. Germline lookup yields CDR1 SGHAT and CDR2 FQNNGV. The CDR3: CASSSISGRVYEQYF. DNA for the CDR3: TGTGCCAGCAGCTCAATATCCGGGCGGGTCTACGAGCAGTACTTC.

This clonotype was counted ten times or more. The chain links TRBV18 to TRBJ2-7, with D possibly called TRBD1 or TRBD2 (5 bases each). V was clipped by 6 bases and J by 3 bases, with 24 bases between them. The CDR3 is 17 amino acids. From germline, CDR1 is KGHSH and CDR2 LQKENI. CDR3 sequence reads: CASSQLQRGPARYEQYF. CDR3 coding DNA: TGTGCCAGCTCGCAACTCCAACGGGGCCCAGCCCGCTACGAGCAGTACTTC.

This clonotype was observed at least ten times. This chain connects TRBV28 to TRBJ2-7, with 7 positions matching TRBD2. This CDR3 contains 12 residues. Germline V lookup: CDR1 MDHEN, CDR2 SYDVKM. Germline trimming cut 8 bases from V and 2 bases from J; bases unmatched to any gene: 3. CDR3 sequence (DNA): TGTGCCAGCGGGAGGGCCACCTACGAGCAGTACTTC. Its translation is CASGRATYEQYF.

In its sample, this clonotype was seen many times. The chain's CDR3 is CSARDGEAIYNEQFF. CDR3 in DNA: TGCAGTGCTAGAGACGGAGAAGCGATCTACAATGAGCAGTTCTTC. V is TRBV20-1 and J is TRBJ2-1; no definite D call. This CDR3 has 15 amino acids. Germline V gene sequence: CDR1 DFQATT, CDR2 SNEGSKA (reference sequence). Trimming stripped 0 bases from V and 3 bases from J, with 12 bases between.

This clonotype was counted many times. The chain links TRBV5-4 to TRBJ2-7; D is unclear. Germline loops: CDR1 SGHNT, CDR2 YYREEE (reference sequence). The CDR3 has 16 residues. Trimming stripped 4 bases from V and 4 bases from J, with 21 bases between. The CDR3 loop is CASSPRHPTMGYEQYF. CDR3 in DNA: TGTGCCAGCAGCCCCCGACACCCCACCATGGGGTACGAGCAGTACTTC.

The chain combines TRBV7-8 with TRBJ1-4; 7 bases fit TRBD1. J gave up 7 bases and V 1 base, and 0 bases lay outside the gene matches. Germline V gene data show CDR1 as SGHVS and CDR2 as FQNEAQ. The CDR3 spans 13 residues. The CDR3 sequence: CASSLDRGEKLFF. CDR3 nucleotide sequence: TGTGCCAGCAGCTTAGACAGGGGTGAAAAACTGTTTTTT.

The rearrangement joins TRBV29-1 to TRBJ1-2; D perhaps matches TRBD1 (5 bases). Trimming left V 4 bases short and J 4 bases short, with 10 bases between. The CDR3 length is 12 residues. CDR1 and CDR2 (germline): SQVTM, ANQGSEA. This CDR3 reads CSVAGFPYGYTF. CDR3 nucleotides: TGCAGCGTTGCAGGGTTCCCCTATGGCTACACCTTC.